This T cell receptor (beta chain) was sequenced for a study of T cells in Graves' hyperthyroidism and ophthalmopathy. Study-wide background: Initial diagnosis, before any treatment, was when peripheral blood was collected.

In regard to this clonotype: Its antigen is not identified.

The V end was cut by 1 base, the J end by 6 bases, with 8 bases between. CDR1 is SEHNR, CDR2 FQNEAQ, per germline (reference sequence). This CDR3 has 13 amino acids. Overall study results and limits: Median prediction lead before ophthalmopathy onset was 5.5 to 7 months with the model.

Authors of the study amplified TCR beta CDR3 regions from RNA transcripts. The primer set for the first-round RT-PCR of the TCR CDR3 was HTBI. MiXCR, applied by TCRdb to the multiplex PCR reads, yields one record per CDR3 protein. The table records fewer than 400,000 distinct CDR3 sequences, roughly 15% of them present only once. This chain connects TRBV7-9 to TRBJ2-3; perhaps D is TRBD1 or TRBD2 (5 bases each). The clonotype comes from a man aged 30 to 45 with Graves' hyperthyroidism. The specimen was blood. This CDR3 is CASSLGDRDTQYF. The CDR3 DNA reads as TGTGCCAGCAGCTTAGGGGACCGGGATACGCAGTATTTT. The full variable domain, completed using reference TRBV7-9 and TRBJ2-3, is DTGVSQNPRHKITKRGQNVTFRCDPISEHNRLYWYRQTLGQGPEFLTYFQNEAQLEKSRLLSDRFSAERPKGSFSTLEIQRTEQGDSAMYLCASSLGDRDTQYFGPGTRLTVL.